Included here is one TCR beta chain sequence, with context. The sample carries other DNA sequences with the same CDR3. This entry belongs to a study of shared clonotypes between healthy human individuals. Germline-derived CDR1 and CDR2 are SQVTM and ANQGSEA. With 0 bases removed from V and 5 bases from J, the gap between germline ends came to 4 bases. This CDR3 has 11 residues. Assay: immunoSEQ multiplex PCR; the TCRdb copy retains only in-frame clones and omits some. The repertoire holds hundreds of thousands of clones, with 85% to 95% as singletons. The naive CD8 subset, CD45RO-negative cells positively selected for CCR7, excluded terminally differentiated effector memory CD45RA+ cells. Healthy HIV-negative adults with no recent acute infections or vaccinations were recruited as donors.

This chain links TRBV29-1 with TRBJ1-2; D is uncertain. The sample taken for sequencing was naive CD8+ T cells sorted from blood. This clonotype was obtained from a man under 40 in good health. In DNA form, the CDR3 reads TGCAGCGTTGAAGATCCGTATGGCTACACCTTC. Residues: CSVEDPYGYTF.